This TCR beta chain stems from a study of a mutant IDH1 vaccine in newly diagnosed glioma (dated by TCRdb to about 2021). Background on the whole study: Across visits V03 through V10, patients got a total of eight vaccinations, given in weeks 1, 3, 5, 7, 11, 15, 19 and 23. In the chemotherapy-containing groups, vaccination started alongside temozolomide cycles, whereas in patients who had radiotherapy alone it started 4-6 weeks after radiotherapy. The roughly 30 treated patients were approximately 60% male and around 40% female, with a mean age of approximately 40 years. Before enrollment, patients had received standard therapy of radiotherapy alone, temozolomide alone, or radiochemotherapy with temozolomide; most received the combination. Peripheral blood was drawn at six visits: V03 (baseline), V05, V07, V10, V12 and V13. Longitudinal TCRB deep sequencing was performed for roughly 24 treated patients wherever samples were available for exploratory analyses. Summary of the overall study and its limitations: Across multiple MHC alleles, vaccine-induced immune responses were seen in 93.3% of patients. Selection of PBMC samples for TCRB deep sequencing was based on availability. Pseudoprogression appeared unrelated to alterations in the top peripheral T cell clonotypes detected by TCRB sequencing. According to the authors, sample limitations meant that analyses of patient blood samples could not be reproduced.

The CDR3 holds 14 amino acids from the cysteine to the phenylalanine. Only the CDR3 part of the read is kept: 42 bases, read in frame from the first base. The germline V gene encodes CDR1 SGHVS and CDR2 FNYEAQ. V is trimmed back by 5 bases and J by 9 bases, and the junction contains 3 bases that no gene match accounts for. The sample's time point label, in plain terms: week 23, last vaccination. Each vaccine dose, consisting of 300 ug of a 20-mer mutant IDH1 peptide in Montanide, was administered subcutaneously with topical imiquimod. The donors had newly diagnosed IDH1-mutant astrocytomas of WHO grade 3 or 4 that showed loss of nuclear ATRX. The samples were drawn from NOA16, a multicentre, single-arm, open-label phase I trial in Germany that tested a mutant IDH1 peptide vaccine in humans for the first time. The DNeasy Blood and Tissue Kit was used to extract genomic DNA from EDTA blood for TCRB sequencing.

Points on this clone: Its specific antigen is unknown. Base qualities are not at hand, and no much larger clone is one base apart.

Library method: the immunoSEQ multiplex PCR assay. Rearranged TCR beta chain sequences were amplified with the hsTCRB Kit following the manufacturer's protocol. An Illumina MiSeq was used to sequence the TCRB libraries. Per the authors' processing: The proprietary platform of the kit vendor was used for demultiplexing, trimming and gene mapping. TCRdb obtained this table from immuneACCESS and retained in-frame rearrangements with V and J assigned. These tables miss some clones; where compared with another copy, unresolved V genes account for less than half of the shortfall, and the remainder is unexplained. From that table come the V and J calls and clone size; the DNA was used to work out D and trimming. Across this sample there are about 72,000 clones, with about 80% seen only once. The ten largest clones capture about 14% of the sample.

This chain is built from TRBV7-6 and TRBJ1-6, with 11 bases matching TRBD1. The clonotype was recovered from a man younger than 35 with glioma. The specimen was PBMCs, collected from a glioma patient whose treatment included an IDH1 peptide vaccine. The sequenced DNA: TGTGCCAGCAGCCACGGGACAGGGGGTTCACCCCTCCACTTT. The encoded protein is CASSHGTGGSPLHF.